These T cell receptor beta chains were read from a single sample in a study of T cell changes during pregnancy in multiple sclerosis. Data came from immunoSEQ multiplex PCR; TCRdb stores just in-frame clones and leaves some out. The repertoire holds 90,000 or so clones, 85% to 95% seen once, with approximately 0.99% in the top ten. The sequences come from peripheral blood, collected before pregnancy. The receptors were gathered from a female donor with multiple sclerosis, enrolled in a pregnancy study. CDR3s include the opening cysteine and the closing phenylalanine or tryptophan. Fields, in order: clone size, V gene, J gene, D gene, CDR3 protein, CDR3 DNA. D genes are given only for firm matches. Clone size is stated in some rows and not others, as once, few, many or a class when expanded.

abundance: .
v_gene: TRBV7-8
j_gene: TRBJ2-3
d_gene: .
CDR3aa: CASSPEGGYTQYF
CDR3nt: TGTGCCAGCAGCCCCGAGGGTGGGTATACGCAGTATTTT

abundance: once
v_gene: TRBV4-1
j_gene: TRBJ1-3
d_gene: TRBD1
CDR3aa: CASRSGGGRLGNTIYF
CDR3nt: TGCGCCAGCAGATCCGGAGGGGGCCGACTTGGAAACACCATATATTTT

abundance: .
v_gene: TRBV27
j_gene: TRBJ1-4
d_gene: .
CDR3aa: CASSRTLLNEKLFF
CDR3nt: TGTGCCAGCAGTCGGACACTACTTAATGAAAAACTGTTTTTT

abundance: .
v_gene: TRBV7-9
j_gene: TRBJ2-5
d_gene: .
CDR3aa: CASSFRETQYF
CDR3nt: TGTGCCAGCAGCTTCCGAGAGACCCAGTACTTC

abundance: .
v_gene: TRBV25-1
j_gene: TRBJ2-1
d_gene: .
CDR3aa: CASRRTGENEQFF
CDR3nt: TGTGCCAGCCGCAGGACGGGGGAAAATGAGCAGTTCTTC

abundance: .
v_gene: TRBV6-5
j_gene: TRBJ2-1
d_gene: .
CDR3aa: CASSSPSGPYNEQFF
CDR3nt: TGTGCCAGCAGTTCCCCCAGCGGGCCCTACAATGAGCAGTTCTTC

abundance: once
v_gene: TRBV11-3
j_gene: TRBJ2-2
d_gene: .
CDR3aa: CASSFGRSGELFF
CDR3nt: TGTGCCAGCAGCTTTGGCAGATCCGGGGAGCTGTTTTTT

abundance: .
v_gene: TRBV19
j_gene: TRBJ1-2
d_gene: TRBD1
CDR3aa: CASSSDRGRGDYGYTF
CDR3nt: TGTGCCAGTAGTTCGGACAGGGGTCGGGGGGACTATGGCTACACCTTC

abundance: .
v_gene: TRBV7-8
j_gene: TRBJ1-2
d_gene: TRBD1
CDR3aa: CASSPSPQGVEGYTF
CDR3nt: TGTGCCAGCAGCCCCTCCCCACAGGGGGTTGAGGGCTACACCTTC

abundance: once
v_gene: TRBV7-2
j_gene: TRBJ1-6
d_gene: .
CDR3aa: CASSPDSPDSPLHF
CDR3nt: TGTGCCAGCAGCCCGGACTCCCCCGACTCACCCCTCCACTTT

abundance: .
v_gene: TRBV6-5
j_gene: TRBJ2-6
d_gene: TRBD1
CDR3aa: CATQTGGAGANVLTF
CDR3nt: TGTGCCACCCAGACAGGGGGAGCCGGGGCCAACGTCCTGACTTTC

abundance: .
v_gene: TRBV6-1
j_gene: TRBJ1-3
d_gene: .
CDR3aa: CASSVTRYSGNTIYF
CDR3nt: TGTGCCAGCAGTGTCACCAGGTACTCTGGAAACACCATATATTTT

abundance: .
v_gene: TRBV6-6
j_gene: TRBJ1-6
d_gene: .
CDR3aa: CASSYGAENSPLHF
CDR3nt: TGTGCCAGCAGTTACGGGGCTGAAAATTCACCCCTCCACTTT

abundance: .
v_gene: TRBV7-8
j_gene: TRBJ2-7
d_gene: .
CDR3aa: CASNPGQGAYEQYF
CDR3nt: TGTGCCAGCAACCCTGGGCAGGGCGCCTACGAGCAGTACTTC

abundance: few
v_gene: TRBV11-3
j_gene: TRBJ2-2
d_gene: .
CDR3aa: CASRRTIGTMNTGELFF
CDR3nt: TGTGCCAGCAGGCGGACCATAGGGACAATGAACACCGGGGAGCTGTTTTTT

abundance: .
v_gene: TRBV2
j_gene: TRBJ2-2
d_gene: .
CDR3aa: CASRVTGVGELFF
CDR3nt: TGTGCCAGCAGAGTTACCGGGGTCGGGGAGCTGTTTTTT

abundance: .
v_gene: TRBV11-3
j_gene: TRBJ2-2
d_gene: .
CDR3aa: CASSLVHGELFF
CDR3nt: TGTGCCAGCAGCTTAGTTCACGGGGAGCTGTTTTTT

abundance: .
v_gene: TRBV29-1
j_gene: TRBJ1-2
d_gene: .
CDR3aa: CSVDGARGYGYTF
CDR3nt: TGCAGCGTTGATGGGGCGCGGGGTTATGGCTACACCTTC

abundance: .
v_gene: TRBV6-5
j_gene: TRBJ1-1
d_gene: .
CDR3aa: CASSRGLPDREAFF
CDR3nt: TGTGCCAGCAGCCGGGGGTTACCCGATAGGGAAGCTTTCTTT

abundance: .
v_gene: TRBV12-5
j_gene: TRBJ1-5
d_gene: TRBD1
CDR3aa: CASVRQGAGNQPQHF
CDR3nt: TGTGCTAGTGTACGACAGGGGGCCGGTAATCAGCCCCAGCATTTT

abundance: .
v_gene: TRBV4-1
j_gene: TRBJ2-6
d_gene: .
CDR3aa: CASSQDPDSGANVLTF
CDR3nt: TGCGCCAGCAGCCAAGATCCAGACTCTGGGGCCAACGTCCTGACTTTC

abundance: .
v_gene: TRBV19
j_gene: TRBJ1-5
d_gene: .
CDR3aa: CASSYRESQPQHF
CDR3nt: TGTGCCAGTAGTTACAGGGAATCTCAGCCCCAGCATTTT

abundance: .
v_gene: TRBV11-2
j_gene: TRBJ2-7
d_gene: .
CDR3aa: CASSFGGGVTYEQYF
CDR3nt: TGTGCCAGCAGCTTCGGGGGAGGAGTTACCTACGAGCAGTACTTC

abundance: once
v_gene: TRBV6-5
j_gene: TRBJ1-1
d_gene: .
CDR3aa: CASTDSGNTEAFF
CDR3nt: TGTGCCAGTACCGATTCGGGGAACACTGAAGCTTTCTTT

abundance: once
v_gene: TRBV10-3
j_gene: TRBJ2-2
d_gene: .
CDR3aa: CAISETSNTANTGELFF
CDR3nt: TGTGCCATCTCAGAGACTAGTAATACCGCGAACACCGGGGAGCTGTTTTTT

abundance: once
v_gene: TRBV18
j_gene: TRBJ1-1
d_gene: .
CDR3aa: CASSLTPPQQNTEAFF
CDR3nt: TGTGCCAGCTCACTGACTCCCCCCCAGCAGAACACTGAAGCTTTCTTT

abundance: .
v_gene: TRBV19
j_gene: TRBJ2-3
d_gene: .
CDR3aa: CASSISLNPQYF
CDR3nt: TGTGCCAGTAGTATTTCACTTAACCCGCAGTATTTT

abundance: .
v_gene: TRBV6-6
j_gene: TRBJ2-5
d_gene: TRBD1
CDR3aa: CASRTGVRETQYF
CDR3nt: TGTGCCAGCAGGACAGGGGTGAGAGAGACCCAGTACTTC

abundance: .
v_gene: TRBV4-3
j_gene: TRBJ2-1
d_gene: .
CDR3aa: CASSQDLIRGAGLYNEQFF
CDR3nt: TGCGCCAGCAGCCAAGACCTTATACGGGGGGCAGGCCTATACAATGAGCAGTTCTTC

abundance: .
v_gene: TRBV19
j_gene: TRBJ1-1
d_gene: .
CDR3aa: CASSLQGTEAFF
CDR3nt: TGTGCCAGTAGTCTTCAGGGCACTGAAGCTTTCTTT

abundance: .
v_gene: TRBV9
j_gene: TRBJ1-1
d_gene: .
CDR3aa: CASSAQGYMNTEAFF
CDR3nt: TGTGCCAGCAGCGCGCAGGGGTACATGAACACTGAAGCTTTCTTT

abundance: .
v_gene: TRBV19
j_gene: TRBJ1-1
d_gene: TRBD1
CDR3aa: CASRGWDRASEAFF
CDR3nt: TGTGCCAGTAGGGGGTGGGACAGGGCTTCTGAAGCTTTCTTT

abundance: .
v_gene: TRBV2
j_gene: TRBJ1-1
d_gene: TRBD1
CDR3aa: CASIRLTGMNTEAFF
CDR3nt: TGTGCCAGCATCCGATTGACAGGGATGAACACTGAAGCTTTCTTT

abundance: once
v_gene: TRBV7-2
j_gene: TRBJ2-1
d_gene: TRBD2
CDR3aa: CASSLVPDGTSANEQFF
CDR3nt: TGTGCCAGCAGCTTAGTTCCCGATGGGACTAGTGCAAATGAGCAGTTCTTC

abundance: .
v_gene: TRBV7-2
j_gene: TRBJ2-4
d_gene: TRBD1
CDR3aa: CASSFVTTGEQNIQYF
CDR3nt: TGTGCCAGCAGCTTTGTTACGACAGGGGAGCAAAACATTCAGTACTTC

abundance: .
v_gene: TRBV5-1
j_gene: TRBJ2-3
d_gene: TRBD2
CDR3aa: CASSWAGGSTDTQYF
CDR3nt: TGCGCCAGCAGCTGGGCGGGGGGCTCCACAGATACGCAGTATTTT

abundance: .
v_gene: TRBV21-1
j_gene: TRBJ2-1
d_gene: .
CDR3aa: CASSKKWDFQFF
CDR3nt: TGTGCCAGCAGCAAAAAATGGGACTTCCAGTTCTTC

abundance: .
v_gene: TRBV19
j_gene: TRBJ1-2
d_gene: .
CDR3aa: CASTKGGGNYGYTF
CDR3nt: TGTGCCAGTACCAAAGGTGGCGGAAACTATGGCTACACCTTC

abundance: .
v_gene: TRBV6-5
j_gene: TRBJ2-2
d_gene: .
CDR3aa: CASSYGQPHTGELFF
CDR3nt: TGTGCCAGCAGTTACGGGCAGCCCCACACCGGGGAGCTGTTTTTT

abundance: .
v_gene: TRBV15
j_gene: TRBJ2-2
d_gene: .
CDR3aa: CATSRDRGPGGELFF
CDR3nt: TGTGCCACCAGCAGAGATCGCGGTCCGGGCGGGGAGCTGTTTTTT

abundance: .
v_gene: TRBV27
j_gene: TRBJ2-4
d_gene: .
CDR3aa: CASSPGVAKNIQYF
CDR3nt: TGTGCCAGCAGTCCAGGGGTAGCCAAAAACATTCAGTACTTC

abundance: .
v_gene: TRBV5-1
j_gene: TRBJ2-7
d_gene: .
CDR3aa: CASSPAGGSYEQYF
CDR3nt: TGCGCCAGCAGCCCGGCGGGCGGCTCCTACGAGCAGTACTTC

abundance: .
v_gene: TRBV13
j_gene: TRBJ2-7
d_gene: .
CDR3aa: CASSLRGPTYEQYF
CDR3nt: TGTGCCAGCAGCTTACGAGGGCCTACCTACGAGCAGTACTTC

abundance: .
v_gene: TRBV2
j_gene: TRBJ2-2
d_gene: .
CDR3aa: CASRRTGELFF
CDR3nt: TGTGCCAGCAGGCGGACCGGGGAGCTGTTTTTT

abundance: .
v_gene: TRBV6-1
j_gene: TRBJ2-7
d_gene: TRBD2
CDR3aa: CASRPTSGGAYEQYF
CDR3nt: TGTGCCAGCAGGCCCACTAGCGGGGGGGCCTACGAGCAGTACTTC

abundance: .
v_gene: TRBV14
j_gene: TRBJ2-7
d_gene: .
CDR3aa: CASSQDQGGEQYF
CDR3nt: TGTGCCAGCAGCCAAGATCAAGGGGGAGAGCAGTACTTC

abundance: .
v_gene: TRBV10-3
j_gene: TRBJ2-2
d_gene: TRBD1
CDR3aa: CAIKRGQGDTGELFF
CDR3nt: TGTGCCATCAAAAGGGGGCAGGGGGACACCGGGGAGCTGTTTTTT

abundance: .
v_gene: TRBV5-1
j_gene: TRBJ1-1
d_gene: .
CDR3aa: CASSLGGNTEAFF
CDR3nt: TGCGCCAGCAGCTTGGGAGGGAACACTGAAGCTTTCTTT

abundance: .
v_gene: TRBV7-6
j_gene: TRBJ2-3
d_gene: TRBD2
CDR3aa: CASSLGTSGSTDTQYF
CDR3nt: TGTGCCAGCAGCTTAGGGACTAGCGGCAGCACAGATACGCAGTATTTT

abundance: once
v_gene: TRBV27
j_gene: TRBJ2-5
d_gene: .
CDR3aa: CASSSQETQYF
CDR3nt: TGTGCCAGCAGTTCTCAAGAGACCCAGTACTTC

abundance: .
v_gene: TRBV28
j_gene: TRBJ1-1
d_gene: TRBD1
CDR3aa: CASSETGGFGAAFF
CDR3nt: TGTGCCTCATCCGAAACAGGGGGCTTCGGGGCAGCTTTCTTT

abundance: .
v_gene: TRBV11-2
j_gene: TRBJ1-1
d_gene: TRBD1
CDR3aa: CASSSIPGTGNPFF
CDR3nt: TGTGCCAGCAGCTCAATCCCAGGGACAGGCAACCCTTTCTTT

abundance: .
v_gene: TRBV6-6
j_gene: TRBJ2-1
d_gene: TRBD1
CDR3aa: CASRPPDRGEEFF
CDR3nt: TGTGCCAGCAGACCGCCCGACAGGGGGGAGGAGTTCTTC